Listed below are T cell receptor beta chains from one sample, sequenced in a study of blood T cells in healthy people across ages. Each CDR3 protein is one row after TCRdb ran MiXCR on the 5' RACE reads. The sample lists hundreds of thousands of distinct CDR3 sequences, more than 45% occurring once. Specimen: blood. The receptor set was obtained from a man aged 30 to 39 in good health. Each CDR3 is given with its conserved first and last residue. Each record gives: clone size, V gene, J gene, D gene, CDR3 protein, CDR3 DNA. The D gene is left open where the match is weak. The size of a clone is reported for some rows only, either as once, few or many, or as a class for expanded clones.

abundance: .; v_gene: TRBV20-1; j_gene: TRBJ2-4; d_gene: .; CDR3aa: CSASGAGLAKNIQYF; CDR3nt: TGCAGTGCTAGCGGGGCAGGGCTAGCCAAAAACATTCAGTACTTC
abundance: .; v_gene: TRBV18; j_gene: TRBJ2-5; d_gene: .; CDR3aa: CASSPPGLPGETQYF; CDR3nt: TGTGCCAGCTCACCACCGGGACTTCCCGGGGAGACCCAGTACTTC
abundance: few; v_gene: TRBV3-1; j_gene: TRBJ1-2; d_gene: .; CDR3aa: CASSAREVDGYTF; CDR3nt: TGTGCCAGCAGCGCACGGGAAGTTGATGGCTACACCTTC
abundance: .; v_gene: TRBV10-3; j_gene: TRBJ2-1; d_gene: .; CDR3aa: CASGQSDYNEQFF; CDR3nt: TGTGCCAGCGGACAATCTGACTACAATGAGCAGTTCTTC
abundance: .; v_gene: TRBV7-2; j_gene: TRBJ1-5; d_gene: TRBD1; CDR3aa: CASSLRTGWDQPQHF; CDR3nt: TGTGCCAGCAGCTTAAGGACAGGTTGGGATCAGCCCCAGCATTTT
abundance: few; v_gene: TRBV29-1; j_gene: TRBJ2-5; d_gene: .; CDR3aa: CSVFGGGQETQYF; CDR3nt: TGCAGCGTTTTCGGGGGCGGGCAAGAGACCCAGTACTTC
abundance: .; v_gene: TRBV30; j_gene: TRBJ2-7; d_gene: TRBD1; CDR3aa: CAWGGTGSYEQYF; CDR3nt: TGTGCCTGGGGCGGGACAGGCTCCTACGAGCAGTACTTC
abundance: few; v_gene: TRBV4-3; j_gene: TRBJ2-3; d_gene: TRBD2; CDR3aa: CASSQELAGGPADTQYF; CDR3nt: TGCGCCAGCAGCCAAGAACTAGCGGGAGGTCCGGCAGATACGCAGTATTTT
abundance: few; v_gene: TRBV29-1; j_gene: TRBJ2-3; d_gene: TRBD2; CDR3aa: CSVASGSVQYF; CDR3nt: TGCAGCGTTGCTAGCGGGAGTGTGCAGTATTTT
abundance: few; v_gene: TRBV6-5; j_gene: TRBJ1-1; d_gene: .; CDR3aa: CASSYDRDTEAFF; CDR3nt: TGTGCCAGCAGTTACGACAGAGACACTGAAGCTTTCTTT
abundance: .; v_gene: TRBV12-3/TRBV12-4; j_gene: TRBJ1-2; d_gene: .; CDR3aa: CASSPTVENYGYTF; CDR3nt: TGTGCCAGCAGTCCCACAGTGGAGAACTATGGCTACACCTTC
abundance: .; v_gene: TRBV29-1; j_gene: TRBJ1-5; d_gene: .; CDR3aa: CSVVGSDNQPQHF; CDR3nt: TGCAGCGTTGTAGGTTCGGACAACCAGCCCCAGCATTTT
abundance: .; v_gene: TRBV6-5; j_gene: TRBJ1-1; d_gene: TRBD1; CDR3aa: CASSSGTGRQTKAFF; CDR3nt: TGTGCCAGCAGTTCAGGGACAGGGAGACAAACTAAAGCTTTCTTT
abundance: .; v_gene: TRBV7-2; j_gene: TRBJ2-3; d_gene: .; CDR3aa: CASSETIAASRTDTQYF; CDR3nt: TGTGCCAGCAGCGAGACTATAGCGGCATCGCGTACAGATACGCAGTATTTT
abundance: .; v_gene: TRBV6-5; j_gene: TRBJ1-2; d_gene: .; CDR3aa: CASGPSTGRGSYGYTF; CDR3nt: TGTGCCAGCGGGCCAAGCACAGGGAGAGGGTCCTATGGCTACACCTTC
abundance: few; v_gene: TRBV6-4; j_gene: TRBJ2-3; d_gene: .; CDR3aa: CASKTDGSSTDTQYF; CDR3nt: TGTGCCAGCAAAACCGACGGCTCTAGCACAGATACGCAGTATTTT
abundance: .; v_gene: TRBV4-2; j_gene: TRBJ2-5; d_gene: .; CDR3aa: CASSQVQGYQETQYF; CDR3nt: TGTGCCAGCAGCCAAGTGCAAGGGTACCAAGAGACCCAGTACTTC
abundance: .; v_gene: TRBV29-1; j_gene: TRBJ2-1; d_gene: .; CDR3aa: CSAGLFSGYNEQFF; CDR3nt: TGCAGCGCCGGCCTTTTTTCAGGGTACAATGAGCAGTTCTTC
abundance: .; v_gene: TRBV4-1; j_gene: TRBJ2-1; d_gene: .; CDR3aa: CASSLLRAGYNEQFF; CDR3nt: TGCGCCAGCAGCCTGTTAAGGGCAGGGTACAATGAGCAGTTCTTC
abundance: .; v_gene: TRBV29-1; j_gene: TRBJ1-2; d_gene: .; CDR3aa: CSVDISGFLNYGYTF; CDR3nt: TGCAGCGTTGATATATCAGGGTTTCTGAACTATGGCTACACCTTC
abundance: .; v_gene: TRBV3-1; j_gene: TRBJ2-1; d_gene: TRBD2; CDR3aa: CASRREIAGGPYNEQFF; CDR3nt: TGTGCCAGCAGACGGGAAATAGCGGGGGGACCCTACAATGAGCAGTTCTTC
abundance: .; v_gene: TRBV6-5; j_gene: TRBJ1-6; d_gene: .; CDR3aa: CASSWVKGSPLHF; CDR3nt: TGTGCCAGCAGTTGGGTTAAAGGTTCACCCCTCCACTTT
abundance: .; v_gene: TRBV4-3; j_gene: TRBJ2-5; d_gene: TRBD2; CDR3aa: CASSQAPSGSAVETQYF; CDR3nt: TGCGCCAGCAGCCAAGCGCCTAGCGGGAGTGCGGTGGAGACCCAGTACTTC
abundance: few; v_gene: TRBV10-3; j_gene: TRBJ2-3; d_gene: .; CDR3aa: CASTGSTDTQYF; CDR3nt: TGTGCCTCGACGGGGAGCACAGATACGCAGTATTTT